The subject of this entry is one T cell receptor beta chain. MiXCR, applied by TCRdb to the 5' RACE reads, yields one record per CDR3 protein. The sample has about 97,000 distinct CDR3 sequences; roughly 13% are singletons. The entry originates in a study of early T cells in non-severe SARS-CoV-2 infection. This CDR3 contains 20 residues. V shed 6 bases, J shed 0 bases, and the junction held 11 bases outside the gene matches. Germline V gene sequence: CDR1 MNHNS, CDR2 SASEGT. Sequenced input: whole blood. The TCR comes from an adult who was a healthcare worker with PCR-confirmed SARS-CoV-2 infection or an uninfected control (not recorded which). The V and J genes are TRBV6-1 and TRBJ2-1, with 16 bases aligning to TRBD2. CDR3 amino acids: CASRGTSGRAGFSSYNEQFF. The CDR3, as DNA: TGTGCCAGCAGAGGGACTAGCGGGAGGGCCGGCTTTAGCTCCTACAATGAGCAGTTCTTC.